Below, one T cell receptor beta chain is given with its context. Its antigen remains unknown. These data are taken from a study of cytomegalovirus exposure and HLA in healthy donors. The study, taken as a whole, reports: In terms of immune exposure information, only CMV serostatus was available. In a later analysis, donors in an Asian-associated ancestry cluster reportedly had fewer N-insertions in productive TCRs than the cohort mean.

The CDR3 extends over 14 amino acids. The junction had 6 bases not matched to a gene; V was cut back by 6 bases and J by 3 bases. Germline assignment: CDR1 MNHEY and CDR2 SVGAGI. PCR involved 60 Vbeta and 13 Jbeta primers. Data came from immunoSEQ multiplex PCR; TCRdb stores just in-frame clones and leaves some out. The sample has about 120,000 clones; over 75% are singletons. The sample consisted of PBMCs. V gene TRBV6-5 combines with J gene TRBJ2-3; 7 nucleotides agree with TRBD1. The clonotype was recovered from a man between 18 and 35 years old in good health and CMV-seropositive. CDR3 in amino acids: CASRKGAVTDTQYF. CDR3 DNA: TGTGCCAGCAGGAAGGGGGCAGTGACAGATACGCAGTATTTT.